Listed below are T cell receptor beta chains from one sample, sequenced in a study of cytomegalovirus exposure and HLA in healthy donors. Measured with immunoSEQ multiplex PCR; TCRdb has only the in-frame clones, and not every one. The table has some 120,000 clones, roughly 93% seen once. Input material: PBMCs. The receptors were sampled from a woman between 18 and 29 years old in good health and CMV-seronegative. Each CDR3 is given with its conserved first and last residue. Fields, in order: CDR3 length, J gene, clone size, D gene, V gene, CDR3 DNA, CDR3 protein. The D gene is left open where the match is weak. Only part of the rows carry a size: once, few, many, or a class if the clone is expanded.

CDR3 length: 15
J gene: TRBJ1-2
clone size: .
D gene: .
V gene: TRBV2
CDR3 DNA: TGTGCCAGCAGTAATACCGGGACATCGAACTATGGCTACACCTTC
CDR3 protein: CASSNTGTSNYGYTF

CDR3 length: 14
J gene: TRBJ2-1
clone size: .
D gene: .
V gene: TRBV4-1
CDR3 DNA: TGCGCCAGCAGCCAAGAAGACTCCATAAATGAGCAGTTCTTC
CDR3 protein: CASSQEDSINEQFF

CDR3 length: 15
J gene: TRBJ2-1
clone size: .
D gene: TRBD2
V gene: TRBV18
CDR3 DNA: TGTGCCAGCTCGCCCCGGGGCGGGAGGGCCATTGAGCAGTTCTTC
CDR3 protein: CASSPRGGRAIEQFF

CDR3 length: 15
J gene: TRBJ1-1
clone size: .
D gene: TRBD1
V gene: TRBV6-1
CDR3 DNA: TGTGCCAGCAGTGACCCGACTCGCAACAGGGGGGAAGCTTTCTTT
CDR3 protein: CASSDPTRNRGEAFF

CDR3 length: 14
J gene: TRBJ2-7
clone size: .
D gene: .
V gene: TRBV7-9
CDR3 DNA: TGTGCCAGCAGCGAACCCCAGGGTTCCTACGAGCAGTACTTC
CDR3 protein: CASSEPQGSYEQYF

CDR3 length: 14
J gene: TRBJ1-3
clone size: .
D gene: .
V gene: TRBV7-6
CDR3 DNA: TGTGCCAGCAGCTTAGGGCCAGCTGGAAACACCATATATTTT
CDR3 protein: CASSLGPAGNTIYF

CDR3 length: 13
J gene: TRBJ1-2
clone size: .
D gene: .
V gene: TRBV10-1
CDR3 DNA: TGCGCCAGCAGTGAGCATACAAACTATGGCTACACCTTC
CDR3 protein: CASSEHTNYGYTF

CDR3 length: 16
J gene: TRBJ1-1
clone size: .
D gene: TRBD1
V gene: TRBV5-1
CDR3 DNA: TGCGCCAGCAGCTTAAATATCGGGACAGGGATATATGAAGCTTTCTTT
CDR3 protein: CASSLNIGTGIYEAFF

CDR3 length: 13
J gene: TRBJ2-3
clone size: .
D gene: .
V gene: TRBV5-4
CDR3 DNA: TGTGCCAGCAGCTTACAGAGCACAGATACGCAGTATTTT
CDR3 protein: CASSLQSTDTQYF

CDR3 length: 16
J gene: TRBJ1-4
clone size: once
D gene: .
V gene: TRBV5-6
CDR3 DNA: TGTGCCAGCAGCTTGGCAAGTCCCGGGGGTGGTGAAAAACTGTTTTTT
CDR3 protein: CASSLASPGGGEKLFF

CDR3 length: 14
J gene: TRBJ1-5
clone size: .
D gene: TRBD1
V gene: TRBV28
CDR3 DNA: TGTGCCAGCAGTCCGGGACAGGGCAATCAGCCCCAGCATTTT
CDR3 protein: CASSPGQGNQPQHF

CDR3 length: 15
J gene: TRBJ1-4
clone size: .
D gene: .
V gene: TRBV5-5
CDR3 DNA: TGTGCCAGCAGCTTTCAGAACGGGGCTAATGAAAAACTGTTTTTT
CDR3 protein: CASSFQNGANEKLFF

CDR3 length: 13
J gene: TRBJ2-1
clone size: .
D gene: .
V gene: TRBV19
CDR3 DNA: TGTGCCAGTAGTATAGTCTCGCAGGATGAGCAGTTCTTC
CDR3 protein: CASSIVSQDEQFF

CDR3 length: 14
J gene: TRBJ1-1
clone size: .
D gene: .
V gene: TRBV7-2
CDR3 DNA: TGTGCCAGCAGCAGTGACAGCTCTAACACTGAAGCTTTCTTT
CDR3 protein: CASSSDSSNTEAFF

CDR3 length: 17
J gene: TRBJ2-2
clone size: .
D gene: TRBD2
V gene: TRBV9
CDR3 DNA: TGTGCCAGCAGTCTTGGACTAGCGGGTCCCTACACCGGGGAGCTGTTTTTT
CDR3 protein: CASSLGLAGPYTGELFF

CDR3 length: 12
J gene: TRBJ2-3
clone size: .
D gene: .
V gene: TRBV2
CDR3 DNA: TGTGCCAGCAGTGAAAACTGGGCTACGCAGTATTTT
CDR3 protein: CASSENWATQYF

CDR3 length: 16
J gene: TRBJ2-7
clone size: .
D gene: TRBD1
V gene: TRBV4-1
CDR3 DNA: TGCGCCAGCAGCCAAGATGGGAGACAGGGGATCTACGAGCAGTACTTC
CDR3 protein: CASSQDGRQGIYEQYF

CDR3 length: 16
J gene: TRBJ2-1
clone size: .
D gene: TRBD2
V gene: TRBV28
CDR3 DNA: TGTGCCAGCAGGCGAACCGGGACTAGCGGCTCTAATGAGCAGTTCTTC
CDR3 protein: CASRRTGTSGSNEQFF

CDR3 length: 18
J gene: TRBJ2-1
clone size: once
D gene: TRBD2
V gene: TRBV5-4
CDR3 DNA: TGTGCCAGCAGCGAGGTTACTAGCGGGGCGTACTCCTACAATGAGCAGTTCTTC
CDR3 protein: CASSEVTSGAYSYNEQFF

CDR3 length: 12
J gene: TRBJ1-5
clone size: .
D gene: .
V gene: TRBV7-2
CDR3 DNA: TGTGCCAGCAGCCCTCTTAATCAGCCCCAGCATTTT
CDR3 protein: CASSPLNQPQHF

CDR3 length: 16
J gene: TRBJ1-5
clone size: .
D gene: .
V gene: TRBV28
CDR3 DNA: TGTGCCAGCAGTCCCCACGAAGGGGGGGGCTATCAGCCCCAGCATTTT
CDR3 protein: CASSPHEGGGYQPQHF

CDR3 length: 15
J gene: TRBJ2-1
clone size: few
D gene: .
V gene: TRBV11-3
CDR3 DNA: TGTGCCAGCAGCTCCATGGAGGGGCCCTACAATGAGCAGTTCTTC
CDR3 protein: CASSSMEGPYNEQFF

CDR3 length: 16
J gene: TRBJ2-1
clone size: .
D gene: TRBD2
V gene: TRBV2
CDR3 DNA: TGTGCCAGCAGTGGTAGACTAGCGGGGGGCCCGAATGAGCAGTTCTTC
CDR3 protein: CASSGRLAGGPNEQFF

CDR3 length: 14
J gene: TRBJ1-6
clone size: .
D gene: .
V gene: TRBV5-1
CDR3 DNA: TGCGCCAGCAGCTTCGGACAGTATAATTCACCCCTCCACTTT
CDR3 protein: CASSFGQYNSPLHF

CDR3 length: 16
J gene: TRBJ2-2
clone size: .
D gene: TRBD2
V gene: TRBV4-1
CDR3 DNA: TGCGCCAGCAGCCACCCGGTTAGCGGGAGGGCCGGGGAGCTGTTTTTT
CDR3 protein: CASSHPVSGRAGELFF

CDR3 length: 15
J gene: TRBJ2-3
clone size: .
D gene: TRBD1
V gene: TRBV7-2
CDR3 DNA: TGTGCCAGCAGCTTGGGGCAGGGGGGCACAGATACGCAGTATTTT
CDR3 protein: CASSLGQGGTDTQYF

CDR3 length: 14
J gene: TRBJ2-5
clone size: .
D gene: TRBD2
V gene: TRBV5-4
CDR3 DNA: TGTGCCAGTCGAGGGCGGGAGGGCCCTGAGACCCAGTACTTC
CDR3 protein: CASRGREGPETQYF

CDR3 length: 13
J gene: TRBJ2-5
clone size: .
D gene: .
V gene: TRBV19
CDR3 DNA: TGTGCCAGTATGGCGGCAGGGCGCGAGACCCAGTACTTC
CDR3 protein: CASMAAGRETQYF

CDR3 length: 14
J gene: TRBJ2-7
clone size: .
D gene: .
V gene: TRBV6-5
CDR3 DNA: TGTGCCAGCAGTCCGTGGGCCTCCCCTTACGAGCAGTACTTC
CDR3 protein: CASSPWASPYEQYF

CDR3 length: 16
J gene: TRBJ2-1
clone size: .
D gene: TRBD2
V gene: TRBV11-2
CDR3 DNA: TGTGCCAGCAGCTCTAGGCTAGCGGGAATCTACAATGAGCAGTTCTTC
CDR3 protein: CASSSRLAGIYNEQFF

CDR3 length: 15
J gene: TRBJ2-2
clone size: .
D gene: TRBD2
V gene: TRBV30
CDR3 DNA: TGTGCCTGGGGGATGGTAGCGGGGGGCACCGGGGAGCTGTTTTTT
CDR3 protein: CAWGMVAGGTGELFF

CDR3 length: 16
J gene: TRBJ1-1
clone size: .
D gene: .
V gene: TRBV6-5
CDR3 DNA: TGTGCCAGCAGTTACATCTCAATATCGCAGGCCACTGAAGCTTTCTTT
CDR3 protein: CASSYISISQATEAFF

CDR3 length: 17
J gene: TRBJ2-5
clone size: .
D gene: TRBD2
V gene: TRBV7-2
CDR3 DNA: TGTGCCAGCAGCTCCGGACTAGCGGGAGGGCTGGGAGAGACCCAGTACTTC
CDR3 protein: CASSSGLAGGLGETQYF

CDR3 length: 14
J gene: TRBJ2-5
clone size: .
D gene: .
V gene: TRBV9
CDR3 DNA: TGTGCCAGCAGCGCCGAGGGAAGTTTGGAGACCCAGTACTTC
CDR3 protein: CASSAEGSLETQYF

CDR3 length: 15
J gene: TRBJ2-7
clone size: .
D gene: .
V gene: TRBV28
CDR3 DNA: TGTGCCAGCAGTTTCGGGCGGGACAGCTCCTACGAGCAGTACTTC
CDR3 protein: CASSFGRDSSYEQYF

CDR3 length: 12
J gene: TRBJ2-7
clone size: .
D gene: .
V gene: TRBV10-1
CDR3 DNA: TGCGCCAGCAGTGGGGCGGGCTACGAGCAGTACTTC
CDR3 protein: CASSGAGYEQYF

CDR3 length: 14
J gene: TRBJ1-2
clone size: .
D gene: TRBD1
V gene: TRBV7-9
CDR3 DNA: TGTGCCAGCAGCCAATCCGGGACAGGGGGTGGCTACACCTTC
CDR3 protein: CASSQSGTGGGYTF

CDR3 length: 14
J gene: TRBJ2-5
clone size: .
D gene: TRBD1
V gene: TRBV6-6
CDR3 DNA: TGTGCCAGCAGACAAGGGACAGGGCAAGAGACCCAGTACTTC
CDR3 protein: CASRQGTGQETQYF

CDR3 length: 15
J gene: TRBJ2-1
clone size: .
D gene: .
V gene: TRBV7-3
CDR3 DNA: TGTGCCAGCAGCTTAGCGGCGGCCTCCTACAATGAGCAGTTCTTC
CDR3 protein: CASSLAAASYNEQFF

CDR3 length: 15
J gene: TRBJ1-2
clone size: .
D gene: TRBD1
V gene: TRBV15
CDR3 DNA: TGTGCCACCAGCAGGCCCCAGGGGGGACCGGGGGGCTACACCTTC
CDR3 protein: CATSRPQGGPGGYTF

CDR3 length: 14
J gene: TRBJ2-5
clone size: .
D gene: TRBD2
V gene: TRBV19
CDR3 DNA: TGTGCCAGTCGTGGGGGGGGTAACCAAGAGACCCAGTACTTC
CDR3 protein: CASRGGGNQETQYF

CDR3 length: 14
J gene: TRBJ1-2
clone size: .
D gene: TRBD1
V gene: TRBV6-1
CDR3 DNA: TGTGCCAGCCGGGACGTTGACAGGGCTTCTGGCTACACCTTC
CDR3 protein: CASRDVDRASGYTF

CDR3 length: 15
J gene: TRBJ1-2
clone size: .
D gene: .
V gene: TRBV5-1
CDR3 DNA: TGCGCCAGCAGCTTGGAAGGGGTTGGGCAGACGAGCTACACCTTC
CDR3 protein: CASSLEGVGQTSYTF

CDR3 length: 14
J gene: TRBJ2-7
clone size: once
D gene: .
V gene: TRBV5-6
CDR3 DNA: TGTGCCAGCAGCTTGGACAGCTCCTCCTACGAGCAGTACTTC
CDR3 protein: CASSLDSSSYEQYF

CDR3 length: 13
J gene: TRBJ2-1
clone size: .
D gene: TRBD2
V gene: TRBV4-1
CDR3 DNA: TGCGCCAGCAGCCAAGGCCTAGCGGGAGAGCAGTTCTTC
CDR3 protein: CASSQGLAGEQFF

CDR3 length: 17
J gene: TRBJ2-2
clone size: .
D gene: .
V gene: TRBV2
CDR3 DNA: TGTGCCAGCAGCGGCCCGACAGCCACAAGAAACACCGGGGAGCTGTTTTTT
CDR3 protein: CASSGPTATRNTGELFF

CDR3 length: 12
J gene: TRBJ2-4
clone size: .
D gene: .
V gene: TRBV6-5
CDR3 DNA: TGTGCCAGCAGTTACGACAGGAACATTCAGTACTTC
CDR3 protein: CASSYDRNIQYF

CDR3 length: 13
J gene: TRBJ1-1
clone size: .
D gene: .
V gene: TRBV9
CDR3 DNA: TGTGCCAGCAGCGTAGCGGTGAACACTGAAGCTTTCTTT
CDR3 protein: CASSVAVNTEAFF

CDR3 length: 14
J gene: TRBJ1-2
clone size: few
D gene: TRBD1
V gene: TRBV19
CDR3 DNA: TGTGCCAGTAGTCCGGGACAGGGGAGCTATGGCTACACCTTC
CDR3 protein: CASSPGQGSYGYTF

CDR3 length: 16
J gene: TRBJ1-3
clone size: .
D gene: .
V gene: TRBV7-9
CDR3 DNA: TGTGCCAGCAGCTCCGGGTTTAGGGGTTTTGGAAACACCATATATTTT
CDR3 protein: CASSSGFRGFGNTIYF

CDR3 length: 13
J gene: TRBJ1-1
clone size: .
D gene: TRBD1
V gene: TRBV7-9
CDR3 DNA: TGTGCCAGCAGCTTAGCGCAGGGGGTGGAAGCTTTCTTT
CDR3 protein: CASSLAQGVEAFF

CDR3 length: 12
J gene: TRBJ1-6
clone size: .
D gene: .
V gene: TRBV30
CDR3 DNA: TGTGCCCGGGGGGCCCCCAATTCACCCCTCCACTTT
CDR3 protein: CARGAPNSPLHF

CDR3 length: 16
J gene: TRBJ2-7
clone size: .
D gene: TRBD1
V gene: TRBV11-2
CDR3 DNA: TGTGCCAGCAGTCTAACACCCGGGACAGGGAGGGACGAGCAGTACTTC
CDR3 protein: CASSLTPGTGRDEQYF

CDR3 length: 19
J gene: TRBJ2-7
clone size: .
D gene: TRBD2
V gene: TRBV7-3
CDR3 DNA: TGTGCCAGCAGCCGCCGAGGTCTCGCGGGAGTTCTCCGAGCCTACGAGCAGTACTTC
CDR3 protein: CASSRRGLAGVLRAYEQYF

CDR3 length: 12
J gene: TRBJ2-7
clone size: .
D gene: .
V gene: TRBV28
CDR3 DNA: TGTGCCAGCTCCGATACAATCTACGAGCAGTACTTC
CDR3 protein: CASSDTIYEQYF

CDR3 length: 20
J gene: TRBJ2-2
clone size: .
D gene: TRBD2
V gene: TRBV7-3
CDR3 DNA: TGTGCCAGCAGCTTAACAGGGCAAGGGCTAGCGGGCAGGGCGACCGGGGAGCTGTTTTTT
CDR3 protein: CASSLTGQGLAGRATGELFF

CDR3 length: 13
J gene: TRBJ2-1
clone size: .
D gene: .
V gene: TRBV4-1
CDR3 DNA: TGCGCCAGCAGCCAAGGGATTGACACGGAGCAGTTCTTC
CDR3 protein: CASSQGIDTEQFF

CDR3 length: 16
J gene: TRBJ2-2
clone size: once
D gene: TRBD2
V gene: TRBV6-5
CDR3 DNA: TGTGCCAGCAGTTACTCTTTAGCGGGAATAACCGGGGAGCTGTTTTTT
CDR3 protein: CASSYSLAGITGELFF

CDR3 length: 16
J gene: TRBJ1-4
clone size: .
D gene: .
V gene: TRBV5-1
CDR3 DNA: TGCGCCAGCAGCTGGGGGCTTGGGGATAGTAATGAAAAACTGTTTTTT
CDR3 protein: CASSWGLGDSNEKLFF